A single T cell receptor (beta chain) is shown here with its context. What antigen it recognizes has not been identified. One base away there is no much larger clone; base qualities are not given. The sample is drawn from a study of glioma-infiltrating T cells (dated by TCRdb to the mid-2010s). Some background on the complete study: The study sequenced TCR alpha- and beta-chain repertoires from glioma tissue, from non-neoplastic brain tissue and from matched peripheral blood mononuclear cells. Each tissue-infiltrating repertoire was compared with the same patient's peripheral blood repertoire to measure divergence between tissue and blood T-cell populations. The paired cohort was made up of three low-grade glioma patients, fewer than 10 primary glioblastoma patients and three non-glioma patients who contributed non-neoplastic brain tissue. Overall study results and their limits: Small numbers underpinned the group comparisons: roughly 8 glioblastoma patients, three low-grade glioma patients and three non-neoplastic patients. Tissue and blood shared very few CDR3 sequences, a result attributed to high CDR3 diversity and limited sampling. VJ-independent divergence between tissue and blood was found to be below expectation in non-neoplastic patients but above expectation in all gliomas, particularly low-grade gliomas.

TCR alpha and beta CDR3 regions were amplified with the iRepertoire nested amplicon-rescue multiplex PCR (arm-PCR) platform from RNA. The input for one-step reverse transcription and amplification was 100-400 ng of either tissue mRNA or PBMC total RNA. After bead purification, a secondary multiplex PCR added Illumina adapters, and libraries were gel-purified between 200 and 400 bp. Libraries carried internal 6-nucleotide barcodes used for demultiplexing. Sequencing of the libraries was done on an Illumina MiSeq using 2x220 or 2x250 nucleotide paired-end reads. As for the original processing: Paired reads were merged using FLASH 1.2.11 and aligned with BWA-MEM to the GRCh37 human genome, and TRA and TRB reads were then extracted. For V and J assignment, an IMGT-derived reference of cassette sequences and CDR3 motifs that included pseudogenes was used. Reads were translated in three frames, and productive CDR3s were defined as those with a C...FGXG motif and no stop codons. A clonotype was defined as a unique combination of a V-J cassette pair and a CDR3 amino acid sequence. Filtering of reads was based on Hamming distance, with the threshold set by the sequence error rate of each sample in mapped regions. Through fastp at Q25 and MiXCR, TCRdb rebuilt clones from the public reads, retaining in-frame beta chains. A single entry per CDR3 protein holds the most common genes and DNA from its merged rows. TCRdb's processing, not the authors', yielded these V and J calls. The sample data list 150,000 or so distinct CDR3 sequences, and 39% of these were observed just once. The top ten constitute over 15% of the sample.

At the junction V is shortened by 2 bases and J by 0 bases, with 14 bases in between. The germline V gene specifies SGHAT as CDR1 and FQNNGV as CDR2. Taken from cysteine to phenylalanine, the CDR3 has 17 residues. The sequence is cut down to CDR3 DNA, 51 bases in frame from base 1. Material: glioma tissue, nonneoplastic brain tissue, or PBMCs (not recorded which). The TCR originated in a human donor with low-grade glioma or glioblastoma, undergoing nonglioma brain surgery, or in good health (not recorded which). The chain was built from TRBV11-2 and TRBJ1-3; the D gene is possibly TRBD1, with 5 bases matching. The CDR3 region has the sequence CASSLYGQGVSGNTIYF. The nucleotide sequence is given as TGTGCCAGCAGCTTATACGGTCAGGGAGTCTCTGGAAACACCATATATTTT.